Shown below are 27 T cell receptor beta chains from a single sample sequenced in a study of tumor-infiltrating lymphocytes in localized non-small cell lung cancer. Method: immunoSEQ multiplex PCR; TCRdb's copy keeps in-frame clones and lacks some. The sample lists 15,000 to 20,000 clones, roughly 80% seen once, with 6% to 7% in the top ten. The specimen sequenced was lung tumor tissue. The source is a human donor with non-small cell lung cancer.

This chain joins TRBV7-9 and TRBJ2-1; TRBD1 agrees at 7 bases. The CDR3 extends over 13 amino acids. V lost 4 bases to trimming and J lost 5 bases; unmatched junction nucleotides: 2. In germline, CDR1 is SEHNR, CDR2 FQNEAQ (reference sequence). The CDR3 coding sequence is TGTGCCAGCAGCTGGGGACAGCACAATGAGCAGTTCTTC. Translated: CASSWGQHNEQFF.

This clone has a single count. V is TRBV5-1 and J is TRBJ1-2, with 7 bases identical to TRBD1. The CDR3 runs 16 residues. Germline assignment: CDR1 SGHRS and CDR2 YFSETQ. V was pared by 4 bases and J by 4 bases, with 13 bases of the junction left unmatched. The CDR3 loop reads CASSHRTQGESYGYTF. The CDR3 coding sequence is TGCGCCAGCAGCCACCGCACCCAGGGGGAGAGCTATGGCTACACCTTC.

The chain recombines TRBV5-4 with TRBJ2-7; TRBD2 agrees at 13 bases. Germline V gene sequence: CDR1 SGHNT, CDR2 YYREEE (reference sequence). V lost 5 bases and J lost 5; bases outside the gene matches: 4. The CDR3 runs to 14 residues. The CDR3 nucleotides are TGTGCCAGCAGTAAGGGACTAGCGGGAAACGAGCAGTACTTC. It yields the protein CASSKGLAGNEQYF.

The rearrangement uses TRBV11-2 and TRBJ2-7; perhaps D is TRBD1 or TRBD2 (5 bases each). Germline-derived CDR1 and CDR2 are SGHAT and FQNNGV. Trimming pared 0 bases from V and 2 bases from J, leaving 11 bases between. CDR3 length equals 15 residues. The CDR3 region is CASSLDPGPPYEQYF. The CDR3 DNA is TGTGCCAGCAGCTTAGACCCGGGACCCCCCTACGAGCAGTACTTC.

CDR3 sequence (DNA): TGTGCCAGCAGCGTAGACCGGGGATCTGGGGAAAAGCAGTTCTTC. Protein sequence: CASSVDRGSGEKQFF. The chain joins TRBV9 to TRBJ2-1; a weak D match, TRBD2 (5 bases). Germline loops: CDR1 SGDLS, CDR2 YYNGEE. The CDR3 contains 15 residues. Trimming stripped 0 bases from V and 11 bases from J, with 18 bases between.

The gene calls are TRBV19 and TRBJ2-7, with 9 bases lining up with TRBD2. V shed 7 bases and J 1 base; nucleotides not matched to a gene: 8. CDR1 and CDR2 from the germline V gene are LNHDA and SQIVND (reference sequence). This CDR3 has 15 residues. This chain's CDR3 is CASKVQAGGSYEQYF. As DNA, the CDR3 is TGTGCCAGTAAAGTCCAAGCGGGAGGTTCCTACGAGCAGTACTTC.

The chain uses TRBV19 and TRBJ1-5, with unresolved D. Germline V gene sequence: CDR1 LNHDA, CDR2 SQIVND (reference sequence). V dropped 5 bases and J dropped 0 bases, with 11 bases sitting between them. This CDR3 spans 15 amino acids. CDR3 loop: CASSVLGNSNQPQHF. CDR3 bases: TGTGCCAGTAGTGTACTCGGTAATAGCAATCAGCCCCAGCATTTT.

By share, this clone counts as medium-sized (0.01 to 0.1%). The CDR3 protein is CSGAGREKLFF. The CDR3 bases are TGCAGTGGGGCGGGTCGGGAAAAACTGTTTTTT. The chain links TRBV20-1 to TRBJ1-4; D uncertain. Trimming left V 7 bases short and J 8 bases short, with 11 bases between. CDR3 length equals 11 residues. CDR1 DFQATT and CDR2 SNEGSKA come from the germline V gene (reference sequence).

About this clone: This CDR3 is also generated by other DNA sequences in the sample. The V call is TRBV4-1, the J call TRBJ1-5; D unclear. The CDR3 has 15 residues. Trimming left V 0 bases short and J 4 bases short, with 10 bases between. The germline gives CDR1 MGHRA, CDR2 YSYEKL. The CDR3 sequence is CASSQDWPINQPQHF. The DNA of the CDR3 is TGCGCCAGCAGCCAAGATTGGCCGATAAATCAGCCCCAGCATTTT.

The chain recombines TRBV9 with TRBJ1-1; no clear D gene. V lost 1 base to trimming and J lost 2 bases, with 6 bases between them. Germline values: CDR1 SGDLS, CDR2 YYNGEE. The CDR3 totals 13 residues. For the CDR3, the DNA is TGTGCCAGCAGCGTACAGACTAACACTGAAGCTTTCTTT. Translated, it gives CASSVQTNTEAFF. Full variable domain (missing parts from reference TRBV9 and TRBJ1-1): DSGVTQTPKHLITATGQRVTLRCSPRSGDLSVYWYQQSLDQGLQFLIQYYNGEERAKGNILERFSAQQFPDLHSELNLSSLELGDSALYFCASSVQTNTEAFFGQGTRLTVV.

This chain uses TRBV5-6 with TRBJ2-2, with 7 bases matching TRBD1. This CDR3 comprises 15 residues. Germline-derived CDR1 and CDR2 are SGHDT and YYEEEE. V shed 6 bases and J 2 bases; nucleotides not matched to a gene: 7. CDR3 in DNA: TGTGCCAGCACAAAAACAGGGGTTAACACCGGGGAGCTGTTTTTT. Encoded protein: CASTKTGVNTGELFF.

The chain has TRBV29-1 and TRBJ2-3; weak D call: TRBD1 (6 bases). This CDR3 contains 15 residues. Germline CDR1 and CDR2: SQVTM and ANQGSEA. V dropped 2 bases and J dropped 0 bases, with 12 bases sitting between them. CDR3 region: CSVEKQGLSTDTQYF. In nucleotides, the CDR3 is TGCAGCGTTGAAAAACAGGGCCTTAGCACAGATACGCAGTATTTT.

V and J are TRBV4-2 and TRBJ2-1, with D possibly TRBD2 on 6 matching bases. Germline V lookup: CDR1 LGHNA, CDR2 YNFKEQ. With 2 bases removed from V and 5 bases from J, the gap between germline ends came to 13 bases. CDR3 length: 15 residues. CDR3: CASSQLMGLDNEQFF. The CDR3 nucleotides read TGTGCCAGCAGCCAACTCATGGGACTTGACAATGAGCAGTTCTTC.

The V call is TRBV5-1, the J call TRBJ2-7; TRBD2 matches 8 bases. Per germline, CDR1 SGHRS and CDR2 YFSETQ. With 0 bases clipped from V and 2 bases from J, the junction kept 4 bases outside the gene matches. The CDR3 has 15 amino acids. The CDR3 loop reads CASSLAGGQTYEQYF. For the CDR3, the DNA is TGCGCCAGCAGCTTGGCGGGAGGGCAAACCTACGAGCAGTACTTC.

This clone was seen more than once but under ten times. CDR3 sequence: CASYGREKSETQYF. The DNA for the CDR3 is TGTGCCAGCTATGGGCGGGAGAAGTCGGAGACCCAGTACTTC. The V and J genes are TRBV2 and TRBJ2-5, with 7 positions matching TRBD2. This CDR3 comprises 14 residues. Germline-derived CDR1 and CDR2 are SNHLY and FYNNEI. J was trimmed by 5 bases and V by 8 bases; bases with no gene match: 11.

This clone showed up just a few times. This chain uses TRBV30 with TRBJ2-7; no definite D call. From germline, CDR1 is GTSNPN and CDR2 SVGIG (reference sequence). Trimming left V 0 bases short and J 6 bases short, with 12 bases between. This CDR3 contains 13 residues. The CDR3 DNA sequence: TGTGCCTGGAGTGTCGGCAGATCTATCGAGCAGTACTTC. The encoded protein is CAWSVGRSIEQYF. The full variable domain, rest sourced from reference TRBV30 and TRBJ2-7, is SQTIHQWPATLVQPVGSPLSLECTVEGTSNPNLYWYRQAAGRGLQLLFYSVGIGQISSEVPQNLSASRPQDRQFILSSKKLLLSDSGFYLCAWSVGRSIEQYFGPGTRLTVT.

A few counts support this clone. This chain uses TRBV4-1 with TRBJ2-4, with no clear D. CDR1 is MGHRA and CDR2 is YSYEKL in the germline V gene. The length of the CDR3 is 17 residues. V was clipped by 2 bases and J by 1 base, with 15 bases between them. This chain's CDR3 is CASSQSIEPPAKNIQYF. The CDR3 region has the DNA TGCGCCAGCAGCCAATCGATCGAGCCCCCGGCCAAAAACATTCAGTACTTC.

This rearrangement joins TRBV11-3 to TRBJ1-1, with a weak D call TRBD1 (6 bases). The V gene lost 5 bases and the J gene lost 5 bases, with 12 bases spanning the gap. Germline lookup yields CDR1 SGHNT and CDR2 YENEEA. This CDR3 spans 13 amino acids. CDR3 loop: CASSLVTGTEAFF. CDR3 nucleotides: TGTGCCAGCAGCCTAGTCACAGGGACTGAAGCTTTCTTT.

This clone was observed a handful of times. This chain links TRBV19 with TRBJ1-2; D not resolved. This CDR3 comprises 15 residues. Per germline, CDR1 LNHDA and CDR2 SQIVND (reference sequence). Trimming took off 5 bases at V and 0 bases at J, with 13 bases between the two ends. CDR3 amino acids: CASSRSPQANYGYTF. The CDR3 DNA sequence: TGTGCCAGTAGTCGGAGTCCTCAAGCTAACTATGGCTACACCTTC.

The chain is built from TRBV20-1 and TRBJ2-7; D is unclear. Germline lookup yields CDR1 DFQATT and CDR2 SNEGSKA (reference sequence). The CDR3 contains 11 residues. The ends were cut back, 6 bases at V and 5 bases at J, with 11 bases in the middle. The CDR3 reads CSAQYFDEQYF. The CDR3 coding sequence is TGCAGTGCCCAATATTTCGACGAGCAGTACTTC.

J is TRBJ1-1 and V is TRBV27, with TRBD1 identical over 9 bases. Germline V gene data show CDR1 as MNHEY and CDR2 as SMNVEV (reference sequence). V gave up 4 bases and J gave up 1 base; unmatched junction bases: 1. This CDR3 spans 14 amino acids. CDR3 sequence: CASSYRGQNTEAFF. DNA for the CDR3: TGTGCCAGCAGTTACAGGGGGCAGAACACTGAAGCTTTCTTT.

V gene TRBV28 combines with J gene TRBJ1-1; D call uncertain. Per germline, CDR1 MDHEN and CDR2 SYDVKM. The CDR3 loop spans 16 amino acids. Trimming stripped 2 bases from V and 0 bases from J, with 13 bases between. The CDR3, as DNA: TGTGCCAGCAGTTTAGGAGGATTCAGGATGAACACTGAAGCTTTCTTT. Encoded protein: CASSLGGFRMNTEAFF.

This clone was observed a few times. The V gene is TRBV5-6, the J gene TRBJ2-1; D unresolved. Germline CDR1 reads SGHDT; CDR2 reads YYEEEE. The CDR3 is 11 amino acids. Trimming pared 2 bases from V and 10 bases from J, leaving 7 bases between. In nucleotides, the CDR3 is TGTGCCAGCAGCTTATGGACGGAGCAGTTCTTC. This encodes CASSLWTEQFF.

The sample holds one count of this clone. The V and J genes are TRBV30 and TRBJ2-1; TRBD2 agrees at 13 bases. V lost 0 bases to trimming and J lost 9 bases; unmatched junction nucleotides: 5. The CDR3 is 15 residues long. Per the germline V gene, CDR1 is GTSNPN and CDR2 is SVGIG (reference sequence). This chain's CDR3 is CAWSVRLAGGAEQFF. CDR3 DNA: TGTGCCTGGAGTGTACGACTAGCGGGAGGCGCTGAGCAGTTCTTC.

The V gene is TRBV5-1, the J gene TRBJ1-5, with TRBD1 as a possible D gene (6 bases). The CDR3 spans 14 residues. CDR1 SGHRS and CDR2 YFSETQ come from the germline V gene. Trimming took 1 base from V and 4 from J, leaving 9 bases between them. The CDR3 region is CASSLNGQNQPQHF. CDR3 nucleotides: TGCGCCAGCAGCTTGAACGGACAGAATCAGCCCCAGCATTTT.

The V call is TRBV5-4, the J call TRBJ2-2, with 13 bases aligning to TRBD2. Germline loops: CDR1 SGHNT, CDR2 YYREEE (reference sequence). CDR3 size: 17 residues. With 4 bases clipped from V and 0 bases from J, the junction kept 3 bases outside the gene matches. In DNA form, the CDR3 reads TGTGCCAGCAGCCTAGGACTAGCGGGAGCGAACACCGGGGAGCTGTTTTTT. This sequence encodes CASSLGLAGANTGELFF.

This clone was counted once. J is TRBJ2-7 and V is TRBV4-1; 7 bases are shared with TRBD2. J lost 0 bases, V lost 4 bases, and 12 bases had no gene match. Germline V gene sequence: CDR1 MGHRA, CDR2 YSYEKL. This CDR3 has 17 residues. CDR3 DNA sequence: TGCGCCAGCAGCCGGACGTCATCTGGGACTACCTCCTACGAGCAGTACTTC. Translated, it gives CASSRTSSGTTSYEQYF.